Following are 8 T cell receptor beta chains from one sample sequenced in a study of T cells in Graves' hyperthyroidism and ophthalmopathy. From RNA transcripts, TCR beta CDR3 regions were amplified. HTBI primers drove first-round RT-PCR of the TCR CDR3. One entry per CDR3 protein results from TCRdb running MiXCR on the multiplex PCR reads. The data show 110,000 to 150,000 distinct CDR3 sequences, with roughly a fifth seen just once and more than 65% held by the top ten. Sample: blood. The receptors derive from a woman between 50 and 59 years old with Graves' hyperthyroidism that later progressed to Graves' ophthalmopathy.

Only a few counts were recorded for this clonotype. This chain links TRBV7-2 with TRBJ2-1, with D possibly matching TRBD2 (5 bases). This CDR3 has 16 residues. In germline, CDR1 is SGHTA, CDR2 FQGNSA. Trimming stripped 1 base from V and 8 bases from J, with 18 bases between. The CDR3 DNA follows: TGTGCCAGCAGCTTAGTTCGGACGGGGAGTGTGGATGAGCAGTTCTTC. Translating it yields CASSLVRTGSVDEQFF. The full variable domain, rest sourced from reference TRBV7-2 and TRBJ2-1, is GAGVSQSPSNKVTEKGKDVELRCDPISGHTALYWYRQSLGQGLEFLIYFQGNSAPDKSGLPSDRFSAERTGGSVSTLTIQRTQQEDSAVYLCASSLVRTGSVDEQFFGPGTRLTVL.

Many counts were recorded for this clonotype. The rearrangement links TRBV7-9 to TRBJ2-7; 10 positions agree with TRBD2. Germline V gene data show CDR1 as SEHNR and CDR2 as FQNEAQ (reference sequence). V lost 5 bases to trimming and J lost 3 bases; unmatched junction nucleotides: 7. The CDR3 totals 15 residues. The CDR3 protein is CASSERTSGIYEQYF. The CDR3 DNA follows: TGTGCCAGCAGCGAGAGAACTAGCGGGATCTACGAGCAGTACTTC.

This clonotype was seen ten or more times. The chain employs TRBV6-1 and TRBJ2-4, with 9 bases identical to TRBD1. V was pared by 6 bases and J by 0 bases, with 3 bases of the junction left unmatched. The CDR3 loop spans 15 amino acids. Germline V gene data show CDR1 as MNHNS and CDR2 as SASEGT. The CDR3 DNA sequence: TGTGCCAGCAGGGGGACAGGGCTAGCCAAAAACATTCAGTACTTC. Amino acids: CASRGTGLAKNIQYF.

This clonotype showed up just once. Its ends do not fully match the called genes, so a read error is possible. V and J are TRBV4-1 and TRBJ2-3, with TRBD2 matching 11 bases. From germline, CDR1 is MGHRA and CDR2 YSYEKL. The CDR3 is made up of 16 amino acids. The CDR3 spells CAGSQRTSGSTDTQYF. The CDR3 DNA reads as TGCGCCGGCAGCCAGCGGACTAGCGGGAGCACAGATACGCAGTATTTT.

This clonotype occurred many times. V gene TRBV3-1 combines with J gene TRBJ2-1, with 14 bases lining up with TRBD2. J lost 2 bases, V lost 2 bases, and 11 bases had no gene match. The CDR3 sequence is 20 residues long. The germline CDR1 and CDR2 sequences are LGHDT and YNNKEL (reference sequence). CDR3 protein: CASSQLSGTSGSQTYNEQFF. DNA for the CDR3: TGTGCCAGCAGCCAACTTTCCGGGACTAGCGGGAGTCAAACCTACAATGAGCAGTTCTTC.

Worth noting for this clonotype: This could be a read error, since a much larger clone is one nucleotide away. The chain joins TRBV28 to TRBJ1-5, with no clear D. Trimming removed 2 bases at V and 6 bases at J, with 11 bases between. The CDR3 totals 14 residues. Germline values: CDR1 MDHEN, CDR2 SYDVKM. CDR3 nucleotides: TGTGCCAGCAGTTTAGGTGGGAGGAGTCAGCCCCAGCATTTT. Amino acids: CASSLGGRSQPQHF.

A remark on this clonotype: This may come from a read error, since a much larger clone is one base off. V gene TRBV4-1 combines with J gene TRBJ2-7; 8 nucleotides agree with TRBD1. The length of the CDR3 is 14 residues. Germline CDR1 MGHRA, CDR2 YSYEKL. CDR3 sequence: CASSQDQGAYGQYF. The CDR3 DNA sequence: TGCGCCAGCAGCCAAGACCAGGGGGCCTACGGGCAGTACTTC.

The chain carries TRBV11-1 and TRBJ1-2; D gene ambiguous. The CDR3 runs 12 residues. In germline, CDR1 is SGHAT, CDR2 FQDESV (reference sequence). Deletions cut 5 bases from V and 7 bases from J, with 11 bases between. The CDR3 DNA sequence: TGTGCCAGCAGCACCGATACGGGTGGCTACACCTTC. Its translation: CASSTDTGGYTF. The variable domain in full, with the rest retrieved from reference TRBV11-1 and TRBJ1-2, is EAEVAQSPRYKITEKSQAVAFWCDPISGHATLYWYRQILGQGPELLVQFQDESVVDDSQLPKDRFSAERLKGVDSTLKIQPAELGDSAMYLCASSTDTGGYTFGSGTRLTVV.